This T cell receptor (beta chain) derives from a study of blood T cell repertoires in COVID-19. Germline V CDR1 and CDR2: SGHRS, YFSETQ. The V gene end was trimmed by 6 bases and the J gene end by 8 bases; junction bases not matched to a gene: 15. The CDR3 spans 17 residues. The repertoire was sequenced with immunoSEQ multiplex PCR; TCRdb's copy has only in-frame clones and lacks some. The repertoire holds 53,000 or so clones, with roughly 76% as singletons. What was sequenced was peripheral blood. The chain joins TRBV5-1 to TRBJ2-1, with 12 bases matching TRBD2. This receptor was taken from a man aged 50-59 years with active or convalescent COVID-19. The DNA for the CDR3 is TGCGCCAGCATCTTCTCCCCCGGACTAGCGGGGACCGATGAGCAGTTCTTC. Encoded protein: CASIFSPGLAGTDEQFF. The entire variable domain, with the rest obtained from reference TRBV5-1 and TRBJ2-1, is as follows: KAGVTQTPRYLIKTRGQQVTLSCSPISGHRSVSWYQQTPGQGLQFLFEYFSETQRNKGNFPGRFSGRQFSNSRSEMNVSTLELGDSALYLCASIFSPGLAGTDEQFFGPGTRLTVL.